The clone carrying this T cell receptor beta chain has more than one count but fewer than ten. Antigen: not known. This CDR3 has 15 amino acids. Germline CDR1 and CDR2: ENHRY and SYGVKD. V was pared by 4 bases and J by 8 bases, with 8 bases of the junction left unmatched. The data were obtained in a study of cytomegalovirus exposure and HLA in healthy donors. Background on the study: An analysis done earlier identified about 120 million unique TCR beta sequences from about 179 million T cells. Points from the study as a whole: Later analysis associated a missense DCLRE1C variant with TCR beta V- and J-gene trimming. A previous analysis found most TCR beta V segments productive roughly 87% or roughly 30% of the time.

Researchers ran the PCR with 60 Vbeta and 13 Jbeta primers. The repertoire was sequenced with immunoSEQ multiplex PCR; TCRdb's copy has only in-frame clones and lacks some. This table holds some 170,000 clones, around 80% found once. The clonotype originates from a man between 18 and 35 years old in good health and CMV-seropositive. This chain uses TRBV10-3 with TRBJ1-6, with 7 nucleotides matching TRBD1. The sequenced material came from PBMCs. This chain's CDR3 is CAISVGQSLDSPLHF. DNA for the CDR3: TGTGCCATCAGTGTGGGACAGTCTCTGGATTCACCCCTCCACTTT.